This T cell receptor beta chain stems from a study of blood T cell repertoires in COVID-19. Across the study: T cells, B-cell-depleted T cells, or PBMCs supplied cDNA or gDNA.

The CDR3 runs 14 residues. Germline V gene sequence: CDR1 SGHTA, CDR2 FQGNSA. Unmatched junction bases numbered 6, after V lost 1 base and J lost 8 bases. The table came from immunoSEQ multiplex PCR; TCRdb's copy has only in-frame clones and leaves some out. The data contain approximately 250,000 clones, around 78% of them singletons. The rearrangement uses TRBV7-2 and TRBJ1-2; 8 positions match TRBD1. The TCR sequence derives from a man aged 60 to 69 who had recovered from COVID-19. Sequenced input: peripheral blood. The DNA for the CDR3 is TGTGCCAGCAGCTTAGGGACAGGGAAGGGCGGCTACACCTTC. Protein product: CASSLGTGKGGYTF.